This is a list of T cell receptor beta chains from one sample in a study of T cells after posttransplantation cyclophosphamide. TCRdb keeps only in-frame clones here, not all; method: immunoSEQ multiplex PCR. The table includes 15,000 to 20,000 clones, more than 80% detected once. Material: PBMCs, obtained nearly 450 days after allogeneic stem cell transplant with calcineurin inhibitor and methotrexate. These receptors were taken from a young adult male patient who received an allogeneic stem cell transplant from an unrelated donor, was CMV-positive, and had acute and chronic GVHD. The graft donor may be the source of some T cells. Each CDR3 is given with its conserved first and last residue. Fields, in order: D gene, V gene, clone size, J gene, CDR3 protein, CDR3 DNA. A D gene is named only where the DNA matches it firmly. Expanded clones are given a class, and other clones once, few, many or no size at all.

d_gene: NA
v_gene: TRBV4-3
abundance: NA
j_gene: TRBJ2-3
CDR3aa: CASSQGGDTQYF
CDR3nt: TGCGCCAGCAGCCAAGGGGGCGATACGCAGTATTTT

d_gene: TRBD1
v_gene: TRBV19
abundance: NA
j_gene: TRBJ1-5
CDR3aa: CASIGFGQGNQPQHF
CDR3nt: TGTGCCAGTATAGGGTTTGGACAGGGCAATCAGCCCCAGCATTTT

d_gene: TRBD1
v_gene: TRBV6-1
abundance: NA
j_gene: TRBJ1-2
CDR3aa: CASSVPQGAVNYGYTF
CDR3nt: TGTGCCAGCAGTGTACCACAGGGGGCGGTGAACTATGGCTACACCTTC

d_gene: NA
v_gene: TRBV7-2
abundance: NA
j_gene: TRBJ2-7
CDR3aa: CASSLSLSYEQYF
CDR3nt: TGTGCCAGCAGCTTAAGCCTCTCCTACGAGCAGTACTTC

d_gene: NA
v_gene: TRBV19
abundance: few
j_gene: TRBJ1-4
CDR3aa: CASSLDGGSREKLFF
CDR3nt: TGTGCCAGTAGTCTAGACGGAGGGTCGAGAGAAAAACTGTTTTTT

d_gene: NA
v_gene: TRBV7-9
abundance: few
j_gene: TRBJ1-1
CDR3aa: CASSFLYTEAFF
CDR3nt: TGTGCCAGCAGCTTCTTGTACACTGAAGCTTTCTTT

d_gene: NA
v_gene: TRBV4-1
abundance: NA
j_gene: TRBJ1-2
CDR3aa: CASSQDWSGKGGYTF
CDR3nt: TGCGCCAGCAGCCAAGATTGGTCGGGAAAGGGTGGCTACACCTTC

d_gene: TRBD2
v_gene: TRBV7-8
abundance: NA
j_gene: TRBJ2-1
CDR3aa: CASSSTSGRAHEQFF
CDR3nt: TGTGCCAGCAGCTCGACTAGCGGGAGGGCCCATGAGCAGTTCTTC

d_gene: TRBD2
v_gene: TRBV4-3
abundance: NA
j_gene: TRBJ2-1
CDR3aa: CASSQDRLAGNEQFF
CDR3nt: TGCGCCAGCAGCCAAGATAGACTAGCGGGGAATGAGCAGTTCTTC

d_gene: NA
v_gene: TRBV11-3
abundance: few
j_gene: TRBJ1-1
CDR3aa: CASSPGGNRNTEAFF
CDR3nt: TGTGCCAGCAGCCCGGGGGGGAACAGGAACACTGAAGCTTTCTTT

d_gene: TRBD2
v_gene: TRBV18
abundance: NA
j_gene: TRBJ2-7
CDR3aa: CASSRGLAGGDSYEQYF
CDR3nt: TGTGCCAGCTCACGGGGACTAGCGGGGGGAGACTCCTACGAGCAGTACTTC

d_gene: TRBD2
v_gene: TRBV27
abundance: NA
j_gene: TRBJ2-7
CDR3aa: CASSRGVEGHEQYF
CDR3nt: TGTGCCAGCAGTCGGGGGGTGGAGGGCCACGAGCAGTACTTC

d_gene: NA
v_gene: TRBV20-1
abundance: few
j_gene: TRBJ2-5
CDR3aa: CSSQYQETQYF
CDR3nt: TGCAGTTCACAGTACCAAGAGACCCAGTACTTC

d_gene: TRBD2
v_gene: TRBV29-1
abundance: NA
j_gene: TRBJ2-5
CDR3aa: CSSERMGGETQYF
CDR3nt: TGCAGCTCCGAGAGGATGGGGGGGGAGACCCAGTACTTC

d_gene: NA
v_gene: TRBV4-1
abundance: NA
j_gene: TRBJ2-1
CDR3aa: CASSPPEVSYNEQFF
CDR3nt: TGCGCCAGCAGCCCCCCCGAGGTCTCCTACAATGAGCAGTTCTTC

d_gene: NA
v_gene: TRBV4-3
abundance: NA
j_gene: TRBJ2-5
CDR3aa: CASSQDSEETQYF
CDR3nt: TGCGCCAGCAGCCAAGATTCCGAAGAGACCCAGTACTTC

d_gene: TRBD1
v_gene: TRBV7-2
abundance: NA
j_gene: TRBJ1-2
CDR3aa: CASSLGILQGADGYTF
CDR3nt: TGTGCCAGCAGCTTGGGGATTTTACAGGGGGCCGATGGCTACACCTTC

d_gene: TRBD2
v_gene: TRBV11-1
abundance: NA
j_gene: TRBJ2-7
CDR3aa: CASRIPGGADYEQYF
CDR3nt: TGTGCCAGCAGGATCCCGGGGGGGGCGGACTACGAGCAGTACTTC

d_gene: TRBD2
v_gene: TRBV25-1
abundance: few
j_gene: TRBJ2-2
CDR3aa: CASSESGLAGAGELFF
CDR3nt: TGTGCCAGCAGTGAATCGGGACTAGCGGGGGCCGGGGAGCTGTTTTTT

d_gene: TRBD1
v_gene: TRBV5-4
abundance: NA
j_gene: TRBJ1-2
CDR3aa: CASSDSDRGLTNYGYTF
CDR3nt: TGTGCCAGCAGCGACTCGGACAGGGGGCTCACTAACTATGGCTACACCTTC

d_gene: TRBD2
v_gene: TRBV30
abundance: NA
j_gene: TRBJ2-1
CDR3aa: CAWSGTSGRISYNEQFF
CDR3nt: TGTGCCTGGAGTGGGACTAGCGGGAGGATCTCCTACAATGAGCAGTTCTTC

d_gene: TRBD2
v_gene: TRBV10-1
abundance: NA
j_gene: TRBJ2-5
CDR3aa: CASSDNREGETQYF
CDR3nt: TGCGCCAGCAGTGACAACCGGGAGGGAGAGACCCAGTACTTC